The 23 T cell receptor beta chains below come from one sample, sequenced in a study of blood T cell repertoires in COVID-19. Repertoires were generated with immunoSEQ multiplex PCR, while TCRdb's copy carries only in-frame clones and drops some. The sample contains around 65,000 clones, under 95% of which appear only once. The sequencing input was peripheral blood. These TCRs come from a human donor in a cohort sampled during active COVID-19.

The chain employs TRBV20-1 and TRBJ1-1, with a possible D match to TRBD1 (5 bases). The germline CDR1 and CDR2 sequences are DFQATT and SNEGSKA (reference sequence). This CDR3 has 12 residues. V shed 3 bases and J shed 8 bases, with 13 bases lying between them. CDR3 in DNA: TGCAGTGCTAGTCCCGACAGAACCGAAGCTTTCTTT. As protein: CSASPDRTEAFF.

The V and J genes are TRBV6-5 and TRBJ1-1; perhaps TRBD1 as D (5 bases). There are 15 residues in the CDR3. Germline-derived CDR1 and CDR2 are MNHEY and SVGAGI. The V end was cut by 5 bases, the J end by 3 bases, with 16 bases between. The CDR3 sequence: CASSRGSEADTEAFF. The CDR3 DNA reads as TGTGCCAGCAGTAGGGGATCAGAGGCCGACACTGAAGCTTTCTTT.

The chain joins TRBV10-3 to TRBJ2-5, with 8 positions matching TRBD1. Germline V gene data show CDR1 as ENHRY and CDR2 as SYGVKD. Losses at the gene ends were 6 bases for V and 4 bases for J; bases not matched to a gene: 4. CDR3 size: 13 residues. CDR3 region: CAIRDRVVETQYF. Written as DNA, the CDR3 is TGTGCCATCAGGGACAGGGTGGTAGAGACCCAGTACTTC.

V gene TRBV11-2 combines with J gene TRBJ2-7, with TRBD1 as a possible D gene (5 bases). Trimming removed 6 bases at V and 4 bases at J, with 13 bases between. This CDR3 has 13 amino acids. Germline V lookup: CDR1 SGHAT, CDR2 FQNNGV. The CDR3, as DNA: TGTGCCAGCAGGGGGCCCAGTGAGTACGAGCAGTACTTC. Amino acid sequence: CASRGPSEYEQYF.

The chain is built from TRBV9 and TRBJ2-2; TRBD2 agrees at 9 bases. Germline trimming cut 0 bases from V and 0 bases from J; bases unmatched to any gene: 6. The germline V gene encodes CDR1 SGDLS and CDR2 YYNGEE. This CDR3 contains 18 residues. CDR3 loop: CASSVVPSGMPNTGELFF. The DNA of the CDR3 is TGTGCCAGCAGCGTAGTCCCTAGCGGGATGCCGAACACCGGGGAGCTGTTTTTT.

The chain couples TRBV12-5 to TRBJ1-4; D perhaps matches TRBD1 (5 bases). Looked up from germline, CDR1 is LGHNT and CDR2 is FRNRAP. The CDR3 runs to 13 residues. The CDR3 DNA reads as TGTGCAGGATGGGGCCAGGTTAATGAAAAACTGTTTTTT. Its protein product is CAGWGQVNEKLFF.

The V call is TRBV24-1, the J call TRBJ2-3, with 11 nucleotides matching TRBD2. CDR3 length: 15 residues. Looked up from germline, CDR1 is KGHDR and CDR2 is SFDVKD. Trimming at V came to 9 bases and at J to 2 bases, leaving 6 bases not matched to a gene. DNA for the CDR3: TGTGCCACCGGGACTAGCGGATTATTCACAGATACGCAGTATTTT. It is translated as CATGTSGLFTDTQYF.

This CDR3 reads CASSQDGAGDYGYTF. DNA of the CDR3: TGTGCCAGCAGCCAAGATGGGGCAGGGGACTATGGCTACACCTTC. The V and J genes are TRBV4-2 and TRBJ1-2, with D possibly TRBD1 on 6 matching bases. V was clipped by 0 bases and J by 3 bases, with 11 bases between them. Germline CDR1 is LGHNA and CDR2 is YNFKEQ. The CDR3 has 15 amino acids.

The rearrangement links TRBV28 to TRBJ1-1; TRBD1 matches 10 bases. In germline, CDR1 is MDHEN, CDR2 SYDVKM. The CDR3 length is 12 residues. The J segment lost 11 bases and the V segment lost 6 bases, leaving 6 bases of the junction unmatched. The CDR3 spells CASSGQGGRAFF. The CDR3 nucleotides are TGTGCCAGCAGCGGACAGGGGGGACGGGCTTTCTTT.

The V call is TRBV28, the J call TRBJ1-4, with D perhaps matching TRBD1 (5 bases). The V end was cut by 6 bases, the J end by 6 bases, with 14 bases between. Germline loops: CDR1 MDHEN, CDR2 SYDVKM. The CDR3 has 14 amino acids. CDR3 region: CASSPTARHEKLFF. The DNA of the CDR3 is TGTGCCAGCAGCCCGACAGCAAGACATGAAAAACTGTTTTTT.

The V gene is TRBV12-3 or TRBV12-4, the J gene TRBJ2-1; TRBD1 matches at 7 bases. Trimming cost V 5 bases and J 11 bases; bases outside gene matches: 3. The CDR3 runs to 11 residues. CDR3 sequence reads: CASSDRVKQFF. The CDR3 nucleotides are TGTGCCAGCAGTGACAGGGTCAAGCAGTTCTTC.

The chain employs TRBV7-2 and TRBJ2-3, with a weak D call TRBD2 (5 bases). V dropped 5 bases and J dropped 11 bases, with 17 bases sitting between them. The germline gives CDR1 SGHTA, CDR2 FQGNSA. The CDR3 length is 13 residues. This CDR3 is CASSPVLAGLQYF. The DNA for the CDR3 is TGTGCCAGCAGCCCGGTTCTAGCTGGGTTGCAGTATTTT. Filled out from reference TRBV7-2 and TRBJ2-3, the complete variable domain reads GAGVSQSPSNKVTEKGKDVELRCDPISGHTALYWYRQSLGQGLEFLIYFQGNSAPDKSGLPSDRFSAERTGGSVSTLTIQRTQQEDSAVYLCASSPVLAGLQYFGPGTRLTVL.

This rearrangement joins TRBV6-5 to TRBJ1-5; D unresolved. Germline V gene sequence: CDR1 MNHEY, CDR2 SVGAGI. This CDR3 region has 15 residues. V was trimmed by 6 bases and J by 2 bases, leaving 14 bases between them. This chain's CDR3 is CASRTTGFGNQPQHF. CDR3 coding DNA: TGTGCCAGCAGGACAACGGGGTTCGGCAATCAGCCCCAGCATTTT.

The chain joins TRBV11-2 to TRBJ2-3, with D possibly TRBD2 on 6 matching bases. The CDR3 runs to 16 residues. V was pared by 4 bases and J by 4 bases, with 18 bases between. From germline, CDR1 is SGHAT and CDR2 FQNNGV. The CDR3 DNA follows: TGTGCCAGCAGCTCCATCCGGCCTGGGGAGGCAGATACGCAGTATTTT. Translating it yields CASSSIRPGEADTQYF.

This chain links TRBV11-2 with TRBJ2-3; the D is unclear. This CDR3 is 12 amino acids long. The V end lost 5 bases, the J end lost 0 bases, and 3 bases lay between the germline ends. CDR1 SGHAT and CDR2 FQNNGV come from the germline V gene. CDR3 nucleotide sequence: TGTGCCAGCAGCCCGAGCACAGATACGCAGTATTTT. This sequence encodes CASSPSTDTQYF. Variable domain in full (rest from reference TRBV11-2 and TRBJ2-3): EAGVAQSPRYKIIEKRQSVAFWCNPISGHATLYWYQQILGQGPKLLIQFQNNGVVDDSQLPKDRFSAERLKGVDSTLKIQPAKLEDSAVYLCASSPSTDTQYFGPGTRLTVL.

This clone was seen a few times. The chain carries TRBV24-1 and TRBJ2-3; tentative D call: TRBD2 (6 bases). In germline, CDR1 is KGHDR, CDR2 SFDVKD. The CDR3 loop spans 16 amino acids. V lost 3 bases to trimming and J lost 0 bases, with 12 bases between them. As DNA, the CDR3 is TGTGCCACCAGTGATGATCTAGCGACTAGCACAGATACGCAGTATTTT. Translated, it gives CATSDDLATSTDTQYF.

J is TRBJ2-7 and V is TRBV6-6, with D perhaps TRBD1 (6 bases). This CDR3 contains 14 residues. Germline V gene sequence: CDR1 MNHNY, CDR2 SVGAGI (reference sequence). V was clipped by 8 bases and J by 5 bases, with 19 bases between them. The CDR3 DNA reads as TGTGCCAGCCTCCCGGTCCAGGGGAAGAACGAGCAGTACTTC. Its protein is CASLPVQGKNEQYF.

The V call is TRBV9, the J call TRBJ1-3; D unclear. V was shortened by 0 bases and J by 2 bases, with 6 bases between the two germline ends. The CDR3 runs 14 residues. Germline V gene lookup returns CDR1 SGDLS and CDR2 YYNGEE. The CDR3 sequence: CASSVGGTGNTIYF. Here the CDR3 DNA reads TGTGCCAGCAGCGTAGGCGGGACTGGAAACACCATATATTTT. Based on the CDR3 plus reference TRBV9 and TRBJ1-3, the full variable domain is DSGVTQTPKHLITATGQRVTLRCSPRSGDLSVYWYQQSLDQGLQFLIQYYNGEERAKGNILERFSAQQFPDLHSELNLSSLELGDSALYFCASSVGGTGNTIYFGEGSWLTVV.

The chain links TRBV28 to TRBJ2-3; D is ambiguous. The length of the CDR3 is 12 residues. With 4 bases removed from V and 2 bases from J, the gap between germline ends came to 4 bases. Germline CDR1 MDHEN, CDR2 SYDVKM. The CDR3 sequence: CASSSITDTQYF. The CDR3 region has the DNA TGTGCCAGCAGTTCAATCACAGATACGCAGTATTTT.

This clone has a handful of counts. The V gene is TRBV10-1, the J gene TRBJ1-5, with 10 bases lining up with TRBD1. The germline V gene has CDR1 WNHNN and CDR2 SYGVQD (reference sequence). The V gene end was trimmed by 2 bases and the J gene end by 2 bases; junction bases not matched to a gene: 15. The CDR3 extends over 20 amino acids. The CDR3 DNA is TGCGCCAGCAGTGAGCATTGTTTGGGACAGGGGAACATCGGCAATCAGCCCCAGCATTTT. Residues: CASSEHCLGQGNIGNQPQHF.

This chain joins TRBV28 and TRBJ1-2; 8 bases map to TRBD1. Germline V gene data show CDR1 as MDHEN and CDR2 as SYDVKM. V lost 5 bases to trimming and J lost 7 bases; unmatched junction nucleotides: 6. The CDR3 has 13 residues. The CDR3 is CASSDHRGSGYTF. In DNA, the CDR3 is TGTGCCAGCAGTGACCACAGGGGGTCTGGCTACACCTTC.

The CDR3 nucleotides are TGTGCCAGTAGTATAGGGTACACTACTTATAGCAATCAGCCCCAGCATTTT. Its protein product is CASSIGYTTYSNQPQHF. The rearrangement links TRBV19 to TRBJ1-5; D gene unclear. The CDR3 sequence is 17 residues long. Per the germline V gene, CDR1 is LNHDA and CDR2 is SQIVND (reference sequence). Trimming removed 1 base from V and 0 bases from J, with 13 bases in between. Using reference TRBV19 and TRBJ1-5 for the parts outside the CDR3, the full variable domain is DGGITQSPKYLFRKEGQNVTLSCEQNLNHDAMYWYRQDPGQGLRLIYYSQIVNDFQKGDIAEGYSVSREKKESFPLTVTSAQKNPTAFYLCASSIGYTTYSNQPQHFGDGTRLSIL.

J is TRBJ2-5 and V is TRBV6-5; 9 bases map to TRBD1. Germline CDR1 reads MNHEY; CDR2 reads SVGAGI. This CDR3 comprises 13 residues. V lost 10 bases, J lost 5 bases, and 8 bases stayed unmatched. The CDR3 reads CATSDRGRETQYF. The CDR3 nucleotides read TGTGCCACTTCGGACAGGGGTAGGGAGACCCAGTACTTC.